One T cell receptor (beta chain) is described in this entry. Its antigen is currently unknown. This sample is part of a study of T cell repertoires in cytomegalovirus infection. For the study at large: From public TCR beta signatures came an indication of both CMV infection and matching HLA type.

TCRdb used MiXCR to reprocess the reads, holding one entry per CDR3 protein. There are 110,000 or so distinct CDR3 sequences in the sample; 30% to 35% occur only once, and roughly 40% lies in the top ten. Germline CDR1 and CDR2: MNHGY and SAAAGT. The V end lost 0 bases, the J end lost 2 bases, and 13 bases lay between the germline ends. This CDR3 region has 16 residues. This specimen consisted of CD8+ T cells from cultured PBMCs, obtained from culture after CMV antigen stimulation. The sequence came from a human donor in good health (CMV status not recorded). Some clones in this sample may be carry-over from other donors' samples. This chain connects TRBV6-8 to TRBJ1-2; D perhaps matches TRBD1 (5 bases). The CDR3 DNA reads TGTGCCAGCAGTTACTCCGCCGCGGGGCGGAACTATGGCTACACCTTC. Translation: CASSYSAAGRNYGYTF.